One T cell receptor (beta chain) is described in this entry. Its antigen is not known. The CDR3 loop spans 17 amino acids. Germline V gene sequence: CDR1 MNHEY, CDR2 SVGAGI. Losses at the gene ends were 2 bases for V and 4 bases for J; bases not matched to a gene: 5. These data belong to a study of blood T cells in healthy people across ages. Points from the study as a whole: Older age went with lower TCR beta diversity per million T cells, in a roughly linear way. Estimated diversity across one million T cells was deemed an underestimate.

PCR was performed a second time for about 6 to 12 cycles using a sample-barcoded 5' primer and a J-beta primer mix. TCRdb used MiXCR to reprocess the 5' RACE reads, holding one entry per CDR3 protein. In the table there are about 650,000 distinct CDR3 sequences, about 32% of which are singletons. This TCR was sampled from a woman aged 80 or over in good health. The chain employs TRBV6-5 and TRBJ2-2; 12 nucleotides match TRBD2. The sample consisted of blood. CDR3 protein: CASSYATSGGSTGELFF. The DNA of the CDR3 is TGTGCCAGCAGTTACGCTACTAGCGGGGGGAGCACCGGGGAGCTGTTTTTT.